The 26 T cell receptor beta chains below all came from one sample that was sequenced in a study of blood T cells in healthy people across ages (dated by TCRdb to between 2014 and 2017). To prepare the library, 5' RACE was applied. The data were produced on an Illumina HiSeq 2500. A second PCR of about 6 to 11 cycles was performed with a sample-barcoded 5' primer and a J-beta primer mix. TCRdb reworked the public reads: Q25 trimming with fastp, MiXCR clone assembly, productive beta chains retained. Every CDR3 protein is listed once, alongside the most common genes and DNA of its rows. In this sample the table shows hundreds of thousands of distinct CDR3 sequences, 45% to 50% of which occur a single time. The top ten constitute around a third of the sample. Sequenced: blood. Receptors originate from a woman aged 60-75 years in good health.

This clonotype was counted only a few times. The chain carries TRBV20-1 and TRBJ2-7; 7 bases line up with TRBD2. V lost 1 base, J lost 3 bases, and 6 bases stayed unmatched. CDR3 length: 14 amino acids. The germline V gene has CDR1 DFQATT and CDR2 SNEGSKA (reference sequence). In DNA, the CDR3 is TGCAGTGCTAGAGGCGGGAGAACCAGCTACGAGCAGTACTTC. It translates to CSARGGRTSYEQYF.

The chain recombines TRBV7-2 with TRBJ2-7, with TRBD1 matching over 9 bases. Looked up from germline, CDR1 is SGHTA and CDR2 is FQGNSA. The V and J ends lost 1 base and 0 bases, in that order; junction bases with no gene match: 1. There are 15 residues in the CDR3. The CDR3 sequence: CASSLGQGVSYEQYF. CDR3 nucleotides: TGTGCCAGCAGCTTAGGACAGGGGGTCTCCTACGAGCAGTACTTC. Using reference TRBV7-2 and TRBJ2-7 for the parts outside the CDR3, the full variable domain is GAGVSQSPSNKVTEKGKDVELRCDPISGHTALYWYRQSLGQGLEFLIYFQGNSAPDKSGLPSDRFSAERTGGSVSTLTIQRTQQEDSAVYLCASSLGQGVSYEQYFGPGTRLTVT.

The genes are TRBV5-5 and TRBJ2-7; no definite D call. CDR3 size: 12 residues. V shed 3 bases and J shed 5 bases, with 9 bases lying between them. Germline V lookup: CDR1 SGHKS, CDR2 YYEKEE (reference sequence). Here the CDR3 reads CASSSPWDEQYF. CDR3 bases: TGTGCCAGCAGCTCCCCCTGGGACGAGCAGTACTTC.

J is TRBJ1-2 and V is TRBV7-2; D is ambiguous. Germline CDR1 is SGHTA and CDR2 is FQGNSA. Trimming removed 4 bases at V and 7 bases at J, with 13 bases between. The CDR3 extends over 13 amino acids. The CDR3 region is CASSSISRGGYTF. CDR3 nucleotide sequence: TGTGCCAGCAGCTCGATTAGCCGGGGTGGCTACACCTTC.

V and J are TRBV2 and TRBJ2-1, with 10 bases matching TRBD2. There are 13 residues in the CDR3. Germline values: CDR1 SNHLY, CDR2 FYNNEI. Losses at the gene ends were 8 bases for V and 8 bases for J; bases not matched to a gene: 6. The DNA for the CDR3 is TGTGCCAGCTTGGTGGGGACTAGCGATGAGCAGTTCTTC. It yields the protein CASLVGTSDEQFF.

This chain connects TRBV20-1 to TRBJ2-4; 8 positions agree with TRBD2. The J call is in doubt because the DNA end fits TRBJ2-7 better. Germline-derived CDR1 and CDR2 are DFQATT and SNEGSKA (reference sequence). The CDR3 sequence is 14 residues long. The CDR3 DNA follows: TGCAGTGCTAGGGGGGTAGCGGGACGATACGAGCAGTACTTC. As protein: CSARGVAGRYEQYF.

This clonotype was observed a few times. The chain links TRBV25-1 to TRBJ1-4, with D maybe TRBD1 (6 bases). The CDR3 extends over 15 amino acids. Trimming shortened V by 3 bases and J by 8 bases, and 16 bases separated the two germline ends. CDR1 and CDR2 from the germline V gene are MGHDK and SYGVNS. In nucleotides, the CDR3 is TGTGCCAGCAGTGACCCGAAGAGGGGGAACGAAAAACTGTTTTTT. It translates to CASSDPKRGNEKLFF.

V gene TRBV27 combines with J gene TRBJ1-2; D is ambiguous. This CDR3 has 13 amino acids. V was cut by 4 bases and J by 7 bases, with 13 bases left in between. CDR1 and CDR2 from the germline V gene are MNHEY and SMNVEV (reference sequence). This CDR3 is CASSSPQVAGYTF. CDR3 in DNA: TGTGCCAGCAGTTCCCCCCAAGTCGCTGGCTACACCTTC.

A word on this clonotype: A read error may explain this, as a much larger clone is one base away. This sequence joins TRBV29-1 and TRBJ2-7, with D possibly TRBD2 on 6 matching bases. The CDR3 loop spans 13 amino acids. V was pared by 2 bases and J by 6 bases, with 14 bases between. Per the germline V gene, CDR1 is SQVTM and CDR2 is ANQGSEA. The CDR3 region is CSVEPEAGGEQYF. The CDR3 nucleotides read TGCAGCGTTGAACCCGAGGCCGGGGGCGAGCAGTACTTC.

The chain links TRBV6-5 to TRBJ2-3; D remains unclear. CDR1 MNHEY and CDR2 SVGAGI come from the germline V gene. Trimming pared 0 bases from V and 8 bases from J, leaving 18 bases between. The CDR3 loop spans 16 amino acids. The CDR3 is CASSYSRGRNSRTQYF. CDR3 nucleotide sequence: TGTGCCAGCAGTTACTCCCGTGGCAGGAACTCACGTACGCAGTATTTT.

The chain couples TRBV28 to TRBJ2-3; a weak D match, TRBD2 (6 bases). Germline loops: CDR1 MDHEN, CDR2 SYDVKM. This CDR3 comprises 17 residues. Trimming removed 3 bases at V and 0 bases at J, with 16 bases between. Here the CDR3 reads CASSFFAGLKSTDTQYF. CDR3 sequence (DNA): TGTGCCAGCAGTTTTTTTGCGGGGCTGAAAAGCACAGATACGCAGTATTTT.

About this clonotype itself: Its ends do not fully match the called genes, so a read error is possible. This sequence joins TRBV4-3 and TRBJ2-4; 7 positions agree with TRBD2. CDR1 and CDR2 (germline): LGHNA, YSLEER. This CDR3 spans 16 amino acids. The chain's CDR3 is CASSQALAVAKNSQYF. The CDR3 DNA reads as TGCGCCAGCAGCCAAGCTCTAGCGGTAGCCAAAAACAGTCAGTACTTC.

This chain links TRBV5-1 with TRBJ2-2; 10 bases map to TRBD2. This CDR3 contains 15 residues. Per the germline V gene, CDR1 is SGHRS and CDR2 is YFSETQ. V was clipped by 4 bases and J by 4 bases; unmatched bases: 4. The CDR3 DNA reads TGCGCCAGCAGCACCGGGACTAGCGCCACCGGGGAGCTGTTTTTT. Translation gives CASSTGTSATGELFF.

This sequence joins TRBV3-1 and TRBJ2-5; D is perhaps TRBD2 (5 bases). The CDR3 is 15 residues long. Germline loops: CDR1 LGHDT, CDR2 YNNKEL (reference sequence). The ends were cut back, 4 bases at V and 1 base at J, with 13 bases in the middle. In nucleotides, the CDR3 is TGTGCCAGCAGCCGCCCCTTGGCGGGCCAAGAGACCCAGTACTTC. This codes for CASSRPLAGQETQYF.

This clonotype has just a few counts. The rearrangement links TRBV21-1 to TRBJ2-5; TRBD2, the table's D call, lacks a check against the DNA. TRBV21-1 is a pseudogene locus. The CDR3 is 17 amino acids. Written as DNA, the CDR3 is TGTGCCAGCAACAGTACCCAACAGCGGGAGTCGTTAGAGACCCAGTACTTC. This translates into CASNSTQQRESLETQYF.

V is TRBV29-1 and J is TRBJ1-2; D ambiguous. With 1 base removed from V and 6 bases from J, the gap between germline ends came to 12 bases. CDR1 and CDR2 (germline): SQVTM, ANQGSEA. This CDR3 region has 13 residues. Written as DNA, the CDR3 is TGCAGCGTTGAAGTTTCCGGGCCGAATGGCTACACCTTC. This codes for CSVEVSGPNGYTF.

The V and J genes are TRBV28 and TRBJ2-5; D is ambiguous. The length of the CDR3 is 14 residues. The germline V gene has CDR1 MDHEN and CDR2 SYDVKM. The germline V and J ends were trimmed by 4 bases and 5 bases, with 14 bases remaining between them. CDR3 protein: CASSWAIGAETQYF. CDR3 bases: TGTGCCAGCAGTTGGGCTATAGGCGCGGAGACCCAGTACTTC.

This chain joins TRBV6-6 and TRBJ2-3; D gene uncertain. Germline V gene data show CDR1 as MNHNY and CDR2 as SVGAGI (reference sequence). This CDR3 has 13 residues. V lost 4 bases and J 1 base, leaving 6 bases between the germline ends. CDR3 residues: CASSSVGTDTQYF. The CDR3 region has the DNA TGTGCCAGCAGTTCTGTCGGCACAGATACGCAGTATTTT.

The chain is built from TRBV28 and TRBJ2-7, with D possibly being TRBD2 (7 bases). CDR1 and CDR2 (germline): MDHEN, SYDVKM. Trimming shortened V by 2 bases and J by 5 bases, and 16 bases separated the two germline ends. The CDR3 has 15 amino acids. The CDR3 sequence is CASSLGGARLHEQYF. CDR3 coding DNA: TGTGCCAGCAGTTTAGGGGGGGCGCGGCTCCACGAGCAGTACTTC.

The rearrangement joins TRBV7-9 to TRBJ1-4; D not certain. CDR3 length: 17 residues. V was trimmed by 1 base and J by 14 bases, leaving 26 bases between them. Germline V gene data show CDR1 as SEHNR and CDR2 as FQNEAQ (reference sequence). In DNA, the CDR3 is TGTGCCAGCAGCTTAGTTGTTTCGGGCAGGCAACGGCATCAGCTGTTTTTT. Residues: CASSLVVSGRQRHQLFF.

V is TRBV20-1 and J is TRBJ2-7; 7 nucleotides align to TRBD2. The CDR3 contains 12 residues. Trimming at V came to 8 bases and at J to 4 bases, leaving 8 bases not matched to a gene. The germline CDR1 and CDR2 sequences are DFQATT and SNEGSKA (reference sequence). This CDR3 reads CSRGGRGYEQYF. DNA of the CDR3: TGCAGTCGCGGCGGGAGAGGGTACGAGCAGTACTTC.

The chain recombines TRBV6-2 or TRBV6-3 with TRBJ1-1; D may be TRBD1 (6 bases). In germline, CDR1 is MNHEY, CDR2 SVGEGT. The V and J ends lost 2 bases and 4 bases respectively, with 14 bases between them. The CDR3 spans 15 residues. CDR3 amino acids: CASSYRSTGSTEAFF. CDR3 coding DNA: TGTGCCAGCAGTTACCGATCCACAGGGAGCACTGAAGCTTTCTTT.

The V call is TRBV20-1, the J call TRBJ2-7; possibly TRBD2 for D (7 bases). In germline, CDR1 is DFQATT, CDR2 SNEGSKA (reference sequence). This CDR3 comprises 15 residues. V lost 0 bases and J 2 bases, leaving 14 bases between the germline ends. CDR3: CSARDGGGGTYEQYF. DNA for the CDR3: TGCAGTGCTAGAGATGGGGGCGGGGGTACCTACGAGCAGTACTTC.

V is TRBV4-2 and J is TRBJ2-3; 15 bases agree with TRBD2. The junction had 10 bases not matched to a gene; V was cut back by 3 bases and J by 3 bases. This CDR3 is 19 amino acids long. From germline, CDR1 is LGHNA and CDR2 YNFKEQ. This CDR3 is CASSHSLGLAGGKTDTQYF. As DNA, the CDR3 is TGTGCCAGCAGCCACTCCCTCGGACTAGCGGGAGGGAAAACAGATACGCAGTATTTT.

The rearrangement links TRBV5-5 to TRBJ2-5, with 7 bases lining up with TRBD1. Germline V gives CDR1 SGHKS, CDR2 YYEKEE (reference sequence). Losses at the gene ends were 7 bases for V and 4 bases for J; bases not matched to a gene: 4. This CDR3 has 12 residues. The CDR3 DNA reads TGTGCCAGCTACAGACAGGGAGAGACCCAGTACTTC. Its protein is CASYRQGETQYF. The whole variable domain, remainder taken from reference TRBV5-5 and TRBJ2-5, is DAGVTQSPTHLIKTRGQQVTLRCSPISGHKSVSWYQQVLGQGPQFIFQYYEKEERGRGNFPDRFSARQFPNYSSELNVNALLLGDSALYLCASYRQGETQYFGPGTRLLVL.

V and J are TRBV7-3 and TRBJ2-7; D not certain. The CDR3 is 14 residues long. The germline gives CDR1 SGHTA, CDR2 FQGTGA. With 2 bases removed from V and 5 bases from J, the gap between germline ends came to 13 bases. DNA for the CDR3: TGTGCCAGCAGCTTAGATCAGGCAAGGAACGAGCAGTACTTC. Protein product: CASSLDQARNEQYF.